This note documents a single T cell receptor beta chain sequence. Its antigen is as yet unknown. The length of the CDR3 is 12 residues. The ends were cut back, 2 bases at V and 8 bases at J, with 9 bases in the middle. Germline values: CDR1 ENHRY, CDR2 SYGVKD. The entry originates in a study of graft-versus-host responses after intestinal transplantation. Looking at the study overall: Recipients received multivisceral, liver-intestinal, or isolated intestinal transplants. Tacrolimus plus steroids were given to all recipients for two to three years, preceded by anti-thymocyte globulin induction.

The study's findings and limits: Allograft graft-versus-host to host-versus-graft clonal ratios ran high in patients with graft-donor T cell macrochimerism. GvH clones turned up in recipient marrow; some had shown up first in ileum or blood.

The table came from immunoSEQ multiplex PCR; TCRdb's copy has only in-frame clones and leaves some out. The top ten clones hold less than 5% of a sample with tens of thousands of clones, 90% of them seen once. The TCR comes from a human donor who was the organ donor for an intestinal transplant. This chain joins TRBV10-3 and TRBJ1-1; tentative D call: TRBD1 (5 bases). The sequencing used unstimulated CD8+ T cells sorted from spleen or lymph node cells, collected before transplant. For the CDR3, the DNA is TGTGCCATCAGTGAGGCGGACAACGAAGCTTTCTTT. Encoded protein: CAISEADNEAFF.